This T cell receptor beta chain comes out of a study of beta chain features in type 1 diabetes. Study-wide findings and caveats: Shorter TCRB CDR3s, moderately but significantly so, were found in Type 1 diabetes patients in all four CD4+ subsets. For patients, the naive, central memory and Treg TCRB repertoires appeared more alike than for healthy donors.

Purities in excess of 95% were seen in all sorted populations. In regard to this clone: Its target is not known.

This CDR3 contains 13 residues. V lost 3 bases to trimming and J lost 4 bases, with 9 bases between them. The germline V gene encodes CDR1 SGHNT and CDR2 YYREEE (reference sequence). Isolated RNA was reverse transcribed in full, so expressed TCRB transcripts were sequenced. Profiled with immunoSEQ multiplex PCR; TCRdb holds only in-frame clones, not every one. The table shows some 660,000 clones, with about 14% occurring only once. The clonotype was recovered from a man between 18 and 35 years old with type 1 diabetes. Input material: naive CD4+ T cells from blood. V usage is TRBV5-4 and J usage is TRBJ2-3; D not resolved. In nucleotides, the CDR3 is TGTGCCAGCAGCTCGTCCGGCTCAGATACGCAGTATTTT. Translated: CASSSSGSDTQYF.